One T cell receptor (beta chain) is described in this entry. Clones were sequenced by immunoSEQ multiplex PCR, and TCRdb holds only the in-frame ones, with some missing. In the table there are about 19,000 clones, approximately 74% of which are singletons. With V trimmed by 3 bases and J by 0 bases, 8 bases remained unmatched. The CDR3 sequence is 17 residues long. Germline V gene data show CDR1 as MNHEY and CDR2 as SMNVEV (reference sequence). The entry originates in a study of T cells after posttransplantation cyclophosphamide. Busulfan-fludarabine conditioning, marrow transplant, and cyclophosphamide on days +3 and +4 were administered.

The sample was PBMCs, taken after an allogeneic stem cell transplant with post-transplant cyclophosphamide. The V call is TRBV27, the J call TRBJ1-5, with TRBD1 matching over 7 bases. The receptor was isolated from a young adult male patient who received an allogeneic stem cell transplant from a related donor, was CMV-positive, and had acute GVHD only. Among the T cells, some may be from the graft donor. This chain's CDR3 is CASSFRTGPTSNQPQHF. The CDR3 bases are TGTGCCAGCAGTTTTCGGACAGGTCCTACTAGCAATCAGCCCCAGCATTTT.